This T cell receptor beta chain stems from a study of T cell responses to AZD1222 COVID-19 vaccine. Study-level findings and limits: Donors were chiefly white British, with a greater number of females, and clonal diversity was perhaps underestimated. There were vaccine-associated CD4 TCRs across spike, dominant at 160-218 and 743-854.

The repertoire was sequenced with immunoSEQ multiplex PCR; TCRdb's copy has only in-frame clones and lacks some. The table includes approximately 80,000 clones, approximately 90% detected once. The length of the CDR3 is 16 residues. Per germline, CDR1 LNHDA and CDR2 SQIVND (reference sequence). The V and J ends lost 1 base and 0 bases respectively, with 7 bases between them. This clone was seen just once. Its specificity is unknown. The chain combines TRBV19 with TRBJ2-6, with no clear D. This sequence originates from an adult who received the AZD1222 COVID-19 vaccine. The sequences come from peripheral blood, collected 28 days after the second AZD1222 dose. The CDR3 here is CASSIATSSGANVLTF. CDR3 nucleotides: TGTGCCAGTAGTATAGCAACGTCCTCTGGGGCCAACGTCCTGACTTTC.